A selection of T cell receptor beta chains follows, all from one sample in a study of shared clonotypes between healthy human individuals. The assay was immunoSEQ multiplex PCR, and TCRdb's table has in-frame clones only and misses some. The sample records 2 million to 3 million clones, roughly 93% being singletons. The material sequenced was naive CD4+ T cells from PBMCs. The receptors come from a man younger than 35 in good health. Some clones in this sample may be carry-over from other donors' samples. Each CDR3 is given with its conserved first and last residue. A D gene is named only where the DNA matches it firmly. A row's size may be missing; if present it is once, few, many or a size class.

d_call: .; clone_size: once; j_call: TRBJ1-5; v_call: TRBV5-6; cdr3_length: 13; cdr3_nt: TGTGCCAGCAGCCGACGGAGCAATCAGCCCCAGCATTTT; cdr3_aa: CASSRRSNQPQHF
d_call: TRBD2; clone_size: .; j_call: TRBJ2-7; v_call: TRBV10-2; cdr3_length: 15; cdr3_nt: TGCGCCAGCAGTGTACTAGCGGGAAGGTCCTACGAGCAGTACTTC; cdr3_aa: CASSVLAGRSYEQYF
d_call: .; clone_size: once; j_call: TRBJ1-1; v_call: TRBV6-5; cdr3_length: 14; cdr3_nt: TGTGCCAGCAGGTCGGGGGGACGACTCACTGAAGCTTTCTTT; cdr3_aa: CASRSGGRLTEAFF
d_call: TRBD1; clone_size: .; j_call: TRBJ1-1; v_call: TRBV11-2; cdr3_length: 12; cdr3_nt: TGTGCCAGCAGCTACAGGGGTGATGAAGCTTTCTTT; cdr3_aa: CASSYRGDEAFF
d_call: TRBD1; clone_size: .; j_call: TRBJ1-2; v_call: TRBV9; cdr3_length: 15; cdr3_nt: TGTGCCAGCAGCGAGAGGGACAGTGCGCCGAGGGGCTACACCTTC; cdr3_aa: CASSERDSAPRGYTF
d_call: .; clone_size: .; j_call: TRBJ2-7; v_call: TRBV6-6; cdr3_length: 12; cdr3_nt: TGTGCCATCAGTACGGGGACGGGCGAGCAGTACTTC; cdr3_aa: CAISTGTGEQYF
d_call: TRBD2; clone_size: .; j_call: TRBJ2-1; v_call: TRBV27; cdr3_length: 12; cdr3_nt: TGTGGATCGCGGGACTACTACAATGAGCAGTTCTTC; cdr3_aa: CGSRDYYNEQFF
d_call: TRBD2; clone_size: .; j_call: TRBJ2-1; v_call: TRBV2; cdr3_length: 15; cdr3_nt: TGTGCCAGCAAGGCGGGACTAGCGGGTATCGATGAGCAGTTCTTC; cdr3_aa: CASKAGLAGIDEQFF
d_call: TRBD1; clone_size: .; j_call: TRBJ1-2; v_call: TRBV2; cdr3_length: 14; cdr3_nt: TGTGCCACCCGGGGGGGATTGACAGGGCAGGGCTACACCTTC; cdr3_aa: CATRGGLTGQGYTF
d_call: .; clone_size: .; j_call: TRBJ2-5; v_call: TRBV9; cdr3_length: 13; cdr3_nt: TGTGCCAGCAGCGGTGTCCCGGGAGAGACCCAGTACTTC; cdr3_aa: CASSGVPGETQYF
d_call: TRBD2; clone_size: .; j_call: TRBJ2-7; v_call: TRBV5-1; cdr3_length: 16; cdr3_nt: TGCGCCAGCAGCCATGAACTAGCGGGGATAGCCTACGAGCAGTACTTC; cdr3_aa: CASSHELAGIAYEQYF
d_call: .; clone_size: few; j_call: TRBJ1-1; v_call: TRBV7-3; cdr3_length: 13; cdr3_nt: TGTGCCAGCAGCTTGGCGGGAGACACTGAAGCTTTCTTT; cdr3_aa: CASSLAGDTEAFF
d_call: TRBD1; clone_size: .; j_call: TRBJ2-5; v_call: TRBV15; cdr3_length: 14; cdr3_nt: TGTGCCACCAGCTTGCGGACAGGGAAAGAGACCCAGTACTTC; cdr3_aa: CATSLRTGKETQYF
d_call: .; clone_size: .; j_call: TRBJ2-7; v_call: TRBV7-2; cdr3_length: 15; cdr3_nt: TGTGCCAGCAGCTTAGTTGCGGGGCGGGTCTCCGAGCAGTACTTC; cdr3_aa: CASSLVAGRVSEQYF
d_call: .; clone_size: .; j_call: TRBJ2-5; v_call: TRBV5-1; cdr3_length: 14; cdr3_nt: TGCGCCAGCAGCTCCCTCGGAGATCAAGAGACCCAGTACTTC; cdr3_aa: CASSSLGDQETQYF
d_call: .; clone_size: .; j_call: TRBJ2-7; v_call: TRBV21-1; cdr3_length: 11; cdr3_nt: TGTGCCATACAAGGGGGTTACGAGCAGTACTTC; cdr3_aa: CAIQGGYEQYF
d_call: TRBD1; clone_size: .; j_call: TRBJ2-3; v_call: TRBV27; cdr3_length: 15; cdr3_nt: TGTGCCAGCAGTCCGCGGACAGGGGGAGGAGGTACGCAGTATTTT; cdr3_aa: CASSPRTGGGGTQYF
d_call: .; clone_size: .; j_call: TRBJ2-7; v_call: TRBV7-3; cdr3_length: 13; cdr3_nt: TGTGCCAGCAGCTTAACCAAGGCCAGCGAGCAGTACTTC; cdr3_aa: CASSLTKASEQYF
d_call: .; clone_size: once; j_call: TRBJ2-7; v_call: TRBV20-1; cdr3_length: 11; cdr3_nt: TGCAGTGCCAGCCCCACAGGCGAGCAGTACTTC; cdr3_aa: CSASPTGEQYF
d_call: .; clone_size: few; j_call: TRBJ1-1; v_call: TRBV25-1; cdr3_length: 13; cdr3_nt: TGTGCCAGCAGGGGACCGCTGAACACTGAAGCTTTCTTT; cdr3_aa: CASRGPLNTEAFF
d_call: .; clone_size: .; j_call: TRBJ2-1; v_call: TRBV27; cdr3_length: 16; cdr3_nt: TGTGCCAGCAGCCCTAACGGGGCAGGGAACTACAATGAGCAGTTCTTC; cdr3_aa: CASSPNGAGNYNEQFF
d_call: .; clone_size: .; j_call: TRBJ1-5; v_call: TRBV19; cdr3_length: 14; cdr3_nt: TGTGCCAGTAGTATATTACAGGGCAATCAGCCCCAGCATTTT; cdr3_aa: CASSILQGNQPQHF
d_call: .; clone_size: .; j_call: TRBJ2-5; v_call: TRBV2; cdr3_length: 14; cdr3_nt: TGTGCCAGCAGTGATGGTAGGAGCCAAGAGACCCAGTACTTC; cdr3_aa: CASSDGRSQETQYF
d_call: TRBD2; clone_size: .; j_call: TRBJ2-7; v_call: TRBV6-4; cdr3_length: 18; cdr3_nt: TGTGCCAGCAGCGAGGAGCCTTATATAGCGGGAACAACCTACGAGCAGTACTTC; cdr3_aa: CASSEEPYIAGTTYEQYF
d_call: .; clone_size: .; j_call: TRBJ2-5; v_call: TRBV5-4; cdr3_length: 14; cdr3_nt: TGTGCCAGCAGCTTGGGGACTAACCAAGAGACCCAGTACTTC; cdr3_aa: CASSLGTNQETQYF
d_call: TRBD2; clone_size: .; j_call: TRBJ2-2; v_call: TRBV7-2; cdr3_length: 16; cdr3_nt: TGTGCCAGCAGCTTAGGCTCGGGACTAGCGGGAGGGGAGCTGTTTTTT; cdr3_aa: CASSLGSGLAGGELFF
d_call: .; clone_size: .; j_call: TRBJ2-5; v_call: TRBV5-6; cdr3_length: 14; cdr3_nt: TGTGCCAGCAGCTTAAAGCGGGTACAAGAGACCCAGTACTTC; cdr3_aa: CASSLKRVQETQYF
d_call: .; clone_size: .; j_call: TRBJ2-2; v_call: TRBV5-1; cdr3_length: 15; cdr3_nt: TGCGCCAGCAGCCGGGGACAAGGGAACACCGGGGAGCTGTTTTTT; cdr3_aa: CASSRGQGNTGELFF